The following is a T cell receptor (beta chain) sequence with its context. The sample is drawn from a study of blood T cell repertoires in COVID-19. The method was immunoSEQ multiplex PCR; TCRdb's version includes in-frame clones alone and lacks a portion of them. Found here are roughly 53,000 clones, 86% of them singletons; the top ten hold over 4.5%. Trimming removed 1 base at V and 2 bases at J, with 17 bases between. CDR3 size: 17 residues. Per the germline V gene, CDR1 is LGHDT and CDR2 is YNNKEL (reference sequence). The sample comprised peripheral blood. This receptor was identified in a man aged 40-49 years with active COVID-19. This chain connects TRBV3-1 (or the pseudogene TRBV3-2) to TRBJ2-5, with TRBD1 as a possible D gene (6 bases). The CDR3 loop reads CASSQAMIDRSQETQYF. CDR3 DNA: TGTGCCAGCAGCCAAGCAATGATTGACAGGAGTCAAGAGACCCAGTACTTC.